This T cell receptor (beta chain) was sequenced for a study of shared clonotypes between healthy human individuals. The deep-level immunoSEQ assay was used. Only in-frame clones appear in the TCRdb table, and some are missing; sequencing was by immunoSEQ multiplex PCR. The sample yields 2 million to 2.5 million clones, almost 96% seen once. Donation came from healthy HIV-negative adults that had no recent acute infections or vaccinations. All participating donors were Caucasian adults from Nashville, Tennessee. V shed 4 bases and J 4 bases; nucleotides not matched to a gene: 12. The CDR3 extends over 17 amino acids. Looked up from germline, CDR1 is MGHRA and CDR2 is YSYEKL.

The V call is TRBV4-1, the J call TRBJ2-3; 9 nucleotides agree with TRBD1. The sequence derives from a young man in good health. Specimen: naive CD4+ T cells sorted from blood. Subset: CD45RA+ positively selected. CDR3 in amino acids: CASSRDARDRVPDTQYF. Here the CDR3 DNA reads TGCGCCAGCAGCCGCGACGCCCGGGACAGGGTGCCAGATACGCAGTATTTT.